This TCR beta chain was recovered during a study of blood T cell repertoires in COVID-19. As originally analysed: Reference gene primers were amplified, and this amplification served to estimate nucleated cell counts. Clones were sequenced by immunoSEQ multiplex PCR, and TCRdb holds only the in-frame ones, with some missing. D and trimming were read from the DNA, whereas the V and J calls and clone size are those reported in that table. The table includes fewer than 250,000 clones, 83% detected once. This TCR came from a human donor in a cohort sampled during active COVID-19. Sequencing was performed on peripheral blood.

CDR3 residues: CASSSSGTGADTQYF. DNA for the CDR3: TGTGCCAGCAGCTCCTCCGGGACAGGGGCAGATACGCAGTATTTT. This chain uses TRBV7-8 with TRBJ2-3; 10 bases are shared with TRBD1. The germline gives CDR1 SGHVS, CDR2 FQNEAQ. This CDR3 spans 15 amino acids. Germline trimming cut 4 bases from V and 4 bases from J; bases unmatched to any gene: 5.